The rows below give T cell receptor beta chains drawn from one sample of a study of early T cells in non-severe SARS-CoV-2 infection. MiXCR, applied by TCRdb to the 5' RACE reads, yields one record per CDR3 protein. The sample consists of fewer than 100,000 distinct CDR3 sequences, about 13% of them appearing once. Material: whole blood. Receptors originate from an adult who was a healthcare worker with PCR-confirmed SARS-CoV-2 infection or an uninfected control (not recorded which). The CDR3 runs from the conserved cysteine through the conserved F or W. Fields, in order: V gene, CDR3 protein.

V: TRBV11-2; CDR3: CASSLRAGVDEQYF
V: TRBV29-1; CDR3: CSAKDEGSPLHF
V: TRBV3-1; CDR3: CASGTQGSYEQYF
V: TRBV28; CDR3: CASSDRIRTQYF
V: TRBV11-2; CDR3: CASGMDNQPQHF
V: TRBV6-2/TRBV6-3; CDR3: CASSQMTYSNQPQHF
V: TRBV20-1; CDR3: CSATMWSEEQYF
V: TRBV11-2; CDR3: CASSSRPASYRTDTQYF
V: TRBV6-5; CDR3: CASRRTLDQPQHF
V: TRBV6-2/TRBV6-3; CDR3: CASSVSGTGIYGYTF
V: TRBV3-1; CDR3: CASEQGREAFF
V: TRBV7-9; CDR3: CASSSPGQGFEKLFF
V: TRBV7-9; CDR3: CASSVGTSGYREQYF
V: TRBV15; CDR3: CATSRGTGAGYTF
V: TRBV2; CDR3: CASSSPAAGAYEQYF
V: TRBV29-1; CDR3: CSVQYTDTQYF
V: TRBV7-2; CDR3: CASSLSEGATEAFF
V: TRBV19; CDR3: CASRLTGGEQYF
V: TRBV18; CDR3: CASSPGQGVYEQYF
V: TRBV11-2; CDR3: CASSLEGQRNNEQFF
V: TRBV7-9; CDR3: CASSHLGPRGSGANVLTF
V: TRBV20-1; CDR3: CSAMGPGEQYF
V: TRBV11-2; CDR3: CASSSDLGPTDTQYF
V: TRBV18; CDR3: CASSPQVIRSGANVLTF
V: TRBV29-1; CDR3: CSVLETGGRQPQHF
V: TRBV2; CDR3: CASGVQETQYF